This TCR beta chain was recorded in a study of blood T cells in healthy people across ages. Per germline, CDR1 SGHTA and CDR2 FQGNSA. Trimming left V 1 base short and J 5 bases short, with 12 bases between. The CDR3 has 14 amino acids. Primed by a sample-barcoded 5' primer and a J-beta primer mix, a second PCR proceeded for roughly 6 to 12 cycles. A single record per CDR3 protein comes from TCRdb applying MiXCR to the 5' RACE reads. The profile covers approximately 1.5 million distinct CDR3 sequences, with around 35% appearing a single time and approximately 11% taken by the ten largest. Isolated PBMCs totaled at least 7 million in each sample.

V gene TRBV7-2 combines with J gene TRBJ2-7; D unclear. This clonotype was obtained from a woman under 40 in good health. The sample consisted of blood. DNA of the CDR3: TGTGCCAGCAGCTTAGTCCCGGGCTTCCACGAGCAGTACTTC. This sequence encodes CASSLVPGFHEQYF.